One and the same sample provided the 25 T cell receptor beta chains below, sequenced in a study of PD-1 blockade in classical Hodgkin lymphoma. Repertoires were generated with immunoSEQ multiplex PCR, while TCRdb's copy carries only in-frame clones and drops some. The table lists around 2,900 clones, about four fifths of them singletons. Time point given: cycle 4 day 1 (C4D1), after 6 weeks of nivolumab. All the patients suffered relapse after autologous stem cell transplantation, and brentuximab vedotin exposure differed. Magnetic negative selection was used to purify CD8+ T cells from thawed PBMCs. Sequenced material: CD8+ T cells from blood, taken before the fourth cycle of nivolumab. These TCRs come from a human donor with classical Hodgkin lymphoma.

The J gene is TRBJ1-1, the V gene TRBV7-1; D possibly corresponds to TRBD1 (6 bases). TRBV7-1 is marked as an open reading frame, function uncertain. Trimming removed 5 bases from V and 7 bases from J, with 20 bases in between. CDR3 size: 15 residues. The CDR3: CASSPTHRGGIEAFF. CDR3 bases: TGTGCCAGCAGCCCCACCCATAGGGGGGGCATTGAAGCTTTCTTT.

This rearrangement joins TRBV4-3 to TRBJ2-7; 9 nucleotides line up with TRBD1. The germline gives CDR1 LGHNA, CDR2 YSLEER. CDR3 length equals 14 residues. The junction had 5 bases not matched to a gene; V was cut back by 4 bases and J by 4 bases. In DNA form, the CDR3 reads TGCGCCAGCAGCCCCGGGACAGGGACGTACGAGCAGTACTTC. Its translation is CASSPGTGTYEQYF.

CDR3 loop: CASSQDRAGTNYGYTF. CDR3 coding DNA: TGCGCCAGCAGCCAAGATCGGGCAGGGACAAACTATGGCTACACCTTC. The chain is built from TRBV4-3 and TRBJ1-2; D may be TRBD1 (6 bases). Trimming removed 0 bases at V and 2 bases at J, with 13 bases between. This CDR3 is built from 16 residues. Germline V CDR1 and CDR2: LGHNA, YSLEER.

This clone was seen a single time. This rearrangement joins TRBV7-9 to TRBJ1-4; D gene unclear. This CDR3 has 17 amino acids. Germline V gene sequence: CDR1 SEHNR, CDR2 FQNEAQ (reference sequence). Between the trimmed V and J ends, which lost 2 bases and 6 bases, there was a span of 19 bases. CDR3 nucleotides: TGTGCCAGCAGCTTAATGACAAGTGACGGGCCGTATGAAAAACTGTTTTTT. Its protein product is CASSLMTSDGPYEKLFF.

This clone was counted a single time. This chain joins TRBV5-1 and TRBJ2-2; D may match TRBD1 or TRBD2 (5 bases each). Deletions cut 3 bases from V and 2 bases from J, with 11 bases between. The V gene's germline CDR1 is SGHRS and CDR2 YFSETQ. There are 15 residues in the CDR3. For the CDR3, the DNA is TGCGCCAGCAGCTCGGGGCAGACAAACACCGGGGAGCTGTTTTTT. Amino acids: CASSSGQTNTGELFF.

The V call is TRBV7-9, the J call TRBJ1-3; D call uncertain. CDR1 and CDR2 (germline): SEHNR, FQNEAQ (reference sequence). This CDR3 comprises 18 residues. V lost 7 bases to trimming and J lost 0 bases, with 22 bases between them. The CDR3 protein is CASTLGLDWESSGNTIYF. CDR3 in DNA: TGTGCCAGCACCCTAGGTCTCGACTGGGAAAGCTCTGGAAACACCATATATTTT.

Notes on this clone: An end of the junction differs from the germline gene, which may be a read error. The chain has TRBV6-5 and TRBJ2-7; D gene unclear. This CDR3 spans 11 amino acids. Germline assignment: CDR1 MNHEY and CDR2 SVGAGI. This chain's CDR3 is CASSDSYEQYF. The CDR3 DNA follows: TGTGCCAGCAGTGACTCCTACGAGCAGTACTTC.

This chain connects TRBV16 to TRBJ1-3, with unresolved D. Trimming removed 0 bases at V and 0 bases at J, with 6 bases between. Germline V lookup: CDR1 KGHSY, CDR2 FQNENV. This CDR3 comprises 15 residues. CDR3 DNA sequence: TGTGCCAGCAGCCAATCCCCGAGCTCTGGAAACACCATATATTTT. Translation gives CASSQSPSSGNTIYF.

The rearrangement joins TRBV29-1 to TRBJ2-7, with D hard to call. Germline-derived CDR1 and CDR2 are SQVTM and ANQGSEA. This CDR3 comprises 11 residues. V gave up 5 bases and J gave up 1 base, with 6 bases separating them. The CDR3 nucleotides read TGCAGCGTTCAGGCGTCCTACGAGCAGTACTTC. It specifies CSVQASYEQYF.

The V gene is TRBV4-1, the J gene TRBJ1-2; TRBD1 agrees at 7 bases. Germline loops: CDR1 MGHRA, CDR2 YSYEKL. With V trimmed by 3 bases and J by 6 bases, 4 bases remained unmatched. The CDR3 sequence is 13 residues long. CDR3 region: CASSQGQPDGYTF. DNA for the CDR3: TGCGCCAGCAGCCAGGGACAGCCGGATGGCTACACCTTC.

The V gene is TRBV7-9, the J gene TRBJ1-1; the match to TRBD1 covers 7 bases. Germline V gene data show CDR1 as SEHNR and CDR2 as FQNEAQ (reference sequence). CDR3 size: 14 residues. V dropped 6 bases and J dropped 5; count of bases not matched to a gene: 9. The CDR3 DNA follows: TGTGCCAGCAGTCGTACCTTACAGGGGACTGAAGCTTTCTTT. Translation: CASSRTLQGTEAFF.

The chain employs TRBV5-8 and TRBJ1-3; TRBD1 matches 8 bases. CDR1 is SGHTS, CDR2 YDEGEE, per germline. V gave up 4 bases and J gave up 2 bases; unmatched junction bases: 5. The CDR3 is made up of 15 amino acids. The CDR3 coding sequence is TGTGCCAGCAGCACCCGGGGACAGGCTGGAAACACCATATATTTT. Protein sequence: CASSTRGQAGNTIYF. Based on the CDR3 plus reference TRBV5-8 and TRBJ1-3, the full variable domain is EAGVTQSPTHLIKTRGQQATLRCSPISGHTSVYWYQQALGLGLQFLLWYDEGEERNRGNFPPRFSGRQFPNYSSELNVNALELEDSALYLCASSTRGQAGNTIYFGEGSWLTVV.

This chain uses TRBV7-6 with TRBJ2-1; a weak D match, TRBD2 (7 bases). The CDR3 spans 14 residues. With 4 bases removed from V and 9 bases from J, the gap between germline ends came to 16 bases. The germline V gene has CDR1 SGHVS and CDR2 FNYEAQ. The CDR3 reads CASSSYYREGEQFF. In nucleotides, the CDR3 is TGTGCCAGCAGCTCGTACTACAGGGAGGGTGAGCAGTTCTTC.

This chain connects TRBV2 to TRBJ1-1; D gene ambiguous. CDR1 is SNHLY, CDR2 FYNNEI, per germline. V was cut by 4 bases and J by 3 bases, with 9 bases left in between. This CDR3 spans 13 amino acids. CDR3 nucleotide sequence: TGTGCCAGCAGTGGAAAAGGGTACACTGAAGCTTTCTTT. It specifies CASSGKGYTEAFF.

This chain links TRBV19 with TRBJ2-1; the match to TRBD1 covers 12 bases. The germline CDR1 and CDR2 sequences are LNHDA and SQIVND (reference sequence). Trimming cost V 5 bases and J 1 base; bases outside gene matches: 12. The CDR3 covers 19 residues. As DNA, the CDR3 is TGTGCCAGTAGTTTACCGGGACAGGGGGCTGGGTGGTCCTACAATGAGCAGTTCTTC. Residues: CASSLPGQGAGWSYNEQFF.

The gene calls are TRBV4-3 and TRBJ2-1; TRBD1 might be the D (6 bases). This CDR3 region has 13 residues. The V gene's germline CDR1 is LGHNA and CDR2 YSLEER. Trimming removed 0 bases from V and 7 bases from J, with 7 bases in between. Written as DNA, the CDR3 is TGCGCCAGCAGCCAAGAAAGGGGGAATGAGCAGTTCTTC. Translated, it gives CASSQERGNEQFF.

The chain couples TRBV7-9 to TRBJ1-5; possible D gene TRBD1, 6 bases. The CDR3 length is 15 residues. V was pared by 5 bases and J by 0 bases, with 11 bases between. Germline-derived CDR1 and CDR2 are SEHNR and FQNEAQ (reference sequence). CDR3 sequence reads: CASSVQGYSNQPQHF. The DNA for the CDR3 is TGTGCCAGCAGCGTACAGGGTTATAGCAATCAGCCCCAGCATTTT.

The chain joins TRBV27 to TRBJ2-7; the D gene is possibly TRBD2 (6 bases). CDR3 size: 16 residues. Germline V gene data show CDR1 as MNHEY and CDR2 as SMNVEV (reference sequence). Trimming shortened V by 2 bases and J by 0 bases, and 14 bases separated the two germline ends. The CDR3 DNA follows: TGTGCCAGCAGTTTAGGGGGACTGACTAACTCCTACGAGCAGTACTTC. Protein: CASSLGGLTNSYEQYF.

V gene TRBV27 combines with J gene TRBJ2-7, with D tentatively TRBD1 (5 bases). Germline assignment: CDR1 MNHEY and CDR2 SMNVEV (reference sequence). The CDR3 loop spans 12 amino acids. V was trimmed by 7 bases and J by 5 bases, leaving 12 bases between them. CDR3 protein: CASMGREHEQYF. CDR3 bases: TGTGCCAGCATGGGCAGGGAACACGAGCAGTACTTC.

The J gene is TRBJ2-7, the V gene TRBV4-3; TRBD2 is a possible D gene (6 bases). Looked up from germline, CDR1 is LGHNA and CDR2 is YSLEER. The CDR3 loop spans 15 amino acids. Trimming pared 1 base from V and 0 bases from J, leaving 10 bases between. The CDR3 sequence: CASSQVPGSSYEQYF. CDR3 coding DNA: TGCGCCAGCAGCCAAGTCCCCGGGAGCTCCTACGAGCAGTACTTC.

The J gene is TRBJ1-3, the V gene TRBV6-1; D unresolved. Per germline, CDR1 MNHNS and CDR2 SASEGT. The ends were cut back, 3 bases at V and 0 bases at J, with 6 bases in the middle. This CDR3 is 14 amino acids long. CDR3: CASSDGASGNTIYF. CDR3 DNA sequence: TGTGCCAGCAGTGACGGAGCCTCTGGAAACACCATATATTTT.

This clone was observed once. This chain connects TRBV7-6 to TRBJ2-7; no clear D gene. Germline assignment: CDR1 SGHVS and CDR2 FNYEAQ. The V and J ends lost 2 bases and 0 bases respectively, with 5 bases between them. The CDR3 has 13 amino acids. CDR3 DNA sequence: TGTGCCAGCAGCTTACACAACTCCTACGAGCAGTACTTC. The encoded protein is CASSLHNSYEQYF.

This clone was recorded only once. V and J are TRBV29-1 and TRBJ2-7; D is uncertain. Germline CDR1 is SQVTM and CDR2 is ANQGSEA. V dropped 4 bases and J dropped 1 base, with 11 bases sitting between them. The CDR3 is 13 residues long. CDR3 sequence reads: CSVALRTSYEQYF. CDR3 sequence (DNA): TGCAGCGTTGCACTTCGAACGTCCTACGAGCAGTACTTC.

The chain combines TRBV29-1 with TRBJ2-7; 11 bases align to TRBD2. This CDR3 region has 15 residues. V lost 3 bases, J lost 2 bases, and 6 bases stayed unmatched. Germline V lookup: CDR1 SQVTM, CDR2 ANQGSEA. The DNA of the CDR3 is TGCAGCGTTGAGGGAACTAGCGGGGGACCCTACGAGCAGTACTTC. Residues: CSVEGTSGGPYEQYF.

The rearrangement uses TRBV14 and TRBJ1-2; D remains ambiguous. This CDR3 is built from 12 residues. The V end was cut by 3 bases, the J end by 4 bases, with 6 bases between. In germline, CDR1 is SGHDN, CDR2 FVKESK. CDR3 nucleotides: TGTGCCAGCAGCCAGGGTACCTATGGCTACACCTTC. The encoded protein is CASSQGTYGYTF.